These 30 T cell receptor beta chains were all obtained from the same sample, sequenced in a study of molecular identifiers for immune sequencing clone quantification. One entry per CDR3 protein, called by TCRdb with MiXCR from the PCR reads. This table holds about 70,000 distinct CDR3 sequences, less than 20% found once. Sample: naive CD8+ T cells from blood, with Jurkat cell RNA spiked in. Regarding subset: FACS-sorted CD8+CD4-CCR7+CD45RA+ naive T cells. These receptor sequences come from a human donor in good health. Some libraries in this study had Jurkat cell RNA spiked in.

This clonotype was detected ten times or more. The chain combines TRBV20-1 with TRBJ2-3; TRBD2 aligns across 11 bases. J lost 0 bases, V lost 2 bases, and 10 bases had no gene match. This CDR3 region has 18 residues. Germline lookup yields CDR1 DFQATT and CDR2 SNEGSKA (reference sequence). In DNA form, the CDR3 reads TGCAGTGCTAGACAAACTAGCGGGAGTTCTCCCAGCACAGATACGCAGTATTTT. Protein: CSARQTSGSSPSTDTQYF.

For this clonotype: A read error may be the cause here, since a much bigger clone is one base away. The V gene is TRBV7-3, the J gene TRBJ1-2; D call uncertain. The V gene lost 8 bases and the J gene lost 4 bases, with 17 bases spanning the gap. The CDR3 totals 14 residues. Germline V gene data show CDR1 as SGHTA and CDR2 as FQGTGA. The CDR3 nucleotides read TGTGCCAGCGGCCCGAACGGACGGAGCTATGGCTACACCTTC. Protein sequence: CASGPNGRSYGYTF.

This clonotype was counted at least ten times. The V and J genes are TRBV9 and TRBJ2-3; tentatively, D is TRBD1 (5 bases). Looked up from germline, CDR1 is SGDLS and CDR2 is YYNGEE. The CDR3 spans 15 residues. V lost 4 bases to trimming and J lost 3 bases, with 15 bases between them. The CDR3 loop reads CASSPGLSGTDTQYF. The CDR3 DNA sequence: TGTGCCAGCAGCCCAGGGTTATCTGGGACAGATACGCAGTATTTT.

For this clonotype: This sequence may be a read error, since a much larger clone differs from it by one base. V usage is TRBV6-1 and J usage is TRBJ1-1; D is ambiguous. From germline, CDR1 is MNHNS and CDR2 SASEGT. Trimming removed 4 bases at V and 1 base at J, with 10 bases between. The CDR3 has 14 amino acids. The CDR3 bases are TGTGCCAGCAGTGTACGGGGTAGGAACACTGAAGCTTTCTTT. Translation: CASSVRGRNTEAFF.

Concerning this clonotype: Mismatch with germline at one junction end may stem from a read error. The chain carries TRBV27 and TRBJ2-7; D tentatively reads TRBD1 or TRBD2 (5 bases each). Germline CDR1 and CDR2: MNHEY and SMNVEV (reference sequence). This CDR3 is 15 amino acids long. CDR3 sequence reads: CASSPTTRGVYEQHF. As DNA, the CDR3 is TGTGCCAGCAGTCCCACGACCCGAGGGGTGTACGAGCAGCACTTC.

This clonotype was counted many times. This chain uses TRBV7-6 with TRBJ2-2, with no clear D. The CDR3 consists of 14 residues. From germline, CDR1 is SGHVS and CDR2 FNYEAQ. Trimming removed 5 bases at V and 0 bases at J, with 7 bases between. The CDR3 loop reads CASSLETNTGELFF. CDR3 DNA: TGTGCCAGCAGCCTCGAGACGAACACCGGGGAGCTGTTTTTT.

This clonotype was found many times. The chain couples TRBV11-3 to TRBJ2-1; the D is unclear. The CDR3 spans 14 residues. Germline V CDR1 and CDR2: SGHNT, YENEEA. The V end was cut by 5 bases, the J end by 7 bases, with 15 bases between. CDR3 amino acids: CASSHQRLKNEQFF. As DNA, the CDR3 is TGTGCCAGCAGCCACCAGAGGCTAAAAAATGAGCAGTTCTTC.

There are many counts of this clonotype. The chain has TRBV9 and TRBJ2-3, with D hard to call. Deletions cut 0 bases from V and 0 bases from J, with 14 bases between. Germline V gene sequence: CDR1 SGDLS, CDR2 YYNGEE. The CDR3 runs to 17 residues. CDR3 protein: CASSVARSGDSTDTQYF. For the CDR3, the DNA is TGTGCCAGCAGCGTAGCTAGGAGTGGAGATAGCACAGATACGCAGTATTTT.

This sequence joins TRBV29-1 and TRBJ2-1; D possibly corresponds to TRBD1 (5 bases). V was trimmed by 4 bases and J by 6 bases, leaving 7 bases between them. The CDR3 loop spans 11 amino acids. The germline V gene encodes CDR1 SQVTM and CDR2 ANQGSEA. CDR3 sequence reads: CSVVGLNEQFF. In DNA form, the CDR3 reads TGCAGCGTTGTGGGGCTCAATGAGCAGTTCTTC.

There are many counts of this clonotype. V gene TRBV20-1 combines with J gene TRBJ2-1; 9 bases are a match to TRBD2. The V gene's germline CDR1 is DFQATT and CDR2 SNEGSKA (reference sequence). The CDR3 contains 16 residues. V lost 0 bases to trimming and J lost 4 bases; unmatched junction nucleotides: 7. The CDR3 sequence is CSARDIEREVYNEQFF. As DNA, the CDR3 is TGCAGTGCTAGAGATATCGAGCGGGAGGTTTACAATGAGCAGTTCTTC.

The chain employs TRBV4-1 and TRBJ1-4; no clear D. CDR1 and CDR2 (germline): MGHRA, YSYEKL. Trimming removed 8 bases at V and 0 bases at J, with 13 bases between. The CDR3 loop spans 15 amino acids. The CDR3 region has the DNA TGCGCCAGCGGACGTGGGCCTACAACTAATGAAAAACTGTTTTTT. Translating it yields CASGRGPTTNEKLFF.

With regard to this clonotype: Just one base apart from a much larger clone, this may be a read error. This rearrangement joins TRBV7-6 to TRBJ2-3, with D hard to call. Germline V lookup: CDR1 SGHVS, CDR2 FNYEAQ. CDR3 length equals 13 residues. This CDR3 is CASSFRITDTRYF. The CDR3 DNA reads as TGTGCCAGCAGCTTTCGGATCACAGATACGCGGTATTTT.

At least ten counts were recorded for this clonotype. This chain joins TRBV20-1 and TRBJ2-7; TRBD2 matches at 12 bases. This CDR3 is built from 18 residues. The J segment lost 2 bases and the V segment lost 0 bases, leaving 11 bases of the junction unmatched. The germline CDR1 and CDR2 sequences are DFQATT and SNEGSKA (reference sequence). The CDR3 region has the DNA TGCAGTGCTAGAGATTTGGCGACTAGCGGGAGTCTCCCCTACGAGCAGTACTTC. Translated: CSARDLATSGSLPYEQYF.

This clonotype was seen more than once but under ten times. This chain uses TRBV12-3 or TRBV12-4 with TRBJ2-7; 8 bases are a match to TRBD1. CDR3 length: 14 residues. V lost 5 bases, J lost 6 bases, and 9 bases stayed unmatched. In nucleotides, the CDR3 is TGTGCCAGCAGTGACACGGGACAGGAGCGCGAGCAGTACTTC. Encoded protein: CASSDTGQEREQYF.

In this sample, this clonotype is medium-sized. The chain uses TRBV5-1 and TRBJ1-6; D is unclear. CDR3 length: 16 residues. Between the trimmed V and J ends, which lost 3 bases and 0 bases, there was a span of 10 bases. CDR1 and CDR2 from the germline V gene are SGHRS and YFSETQ. This CDR3 reads CASSSSLSSYNSPLHF. CDR3 nucleotide sequence: TGCGCCAGCAGCTCCAGCCTGAGCTCCTATAATTCACCCCTCCACTTT.

In this sample, this clonotype turned up many times. The J gene is TRBJ2-1, the V gene TRBV7-2; 10 nucleotides agree with TRBD2. The germline gives CDR1 SGHTA, CDR2 FQGNSA. The CDR3 runs 13 residues. V shed 4 bases and J 9 bases; nucleotides not matched to a gene: 3. The CDR3 is CASSSSGSSEQFF. As DNA, the CDR3 is TGTGCCAGCAGCTCTAGCGGGAGCAGTGAGCAGTTCTTC.

Ten or more counts support this clonotype. V gene TRBV28 combines with J gene TRBJ2-2, with D unresolved. CDR1 and CDR2 (germline): MDHEN, SYDVKM. The CDR3 is 14 amino acids. Deletions cut 6 bases from V and 5 bases from J, with 13 bases between. The CDR3 DNA reads as TGTGCCAGCAGCTCTAGACATGGTACCGGGGAGCTGTTTTTT. Encoded protein: CASSSRHGTGELFF.

This clonotype was detected many times. The chain combines TRBV30 with TRBJ2-1; D is perhaps TRBD2 (5 bases). The CDR3 has 12 amino acids. Looked up from germline, CDR1 is GTSNPN and CDR2 is SVGIG (reference sequence). V was shortened by 4 bases and J by 6 bases, with 10 bases between the two germline ends. CDR3 loop: CAWKLGFNEQFF. The CDR3 bases are TGTGCCTGGAAACTAGGGTTCAATGAGCAGTTCTTC.

Ten or more counts support this clonotype. This CDR3 is CASSDTEEETQYF. CDR3 bases: TGTGCCAGCAGCGATACGGAGGAGGAGACCCAGTACTTC. This chain joins TRBV7-9 and TRBJ2-5, with D possibly matching TRBD2 (5 bases). With 5 bases removed from V and 5 bases from J, the gap between germline ends came to 12 bases. The CDR3 covers 13 residues. CDR1 is SEHNR, CDR2 FQNEAQ, per germline (reference sequence).

This clonotype was found many times. This sequence joins TRBV30 and TRBJ2-7; 7 bases agree with TRBD2. V shed 1 base and J 3 bases; nucleotides not matched to a gene: 9. CDR1 is GTSNPN, CDR2 SVGIG, per germline (reference sequence). The CDR3 has 15 residues. Written as DNA, the CDR3 is TGTGCCTGGAGTGGCCTTACTCGGGAGGTCTACGAGCAGTACTTC. Translation gives CAWSGLTREVYEQYF.

With respect to this clonotype: A read error may explain this, as a much larger clone is one base away. V usage is TRBV6-6 and J usage is TRBJ1-4, with a weak D call TRBD1 (5 bases). Germline assignment: CDR1 MNHNY and CDR2 SVGAGI (reference sequence). The length of the CDR3 is 15 residues. The CDR3 bases are TGTGCCAGCAGTTACTCGAGAGGGACTAGTGAAAAACTGTTTTTT. Protein product: CASSYSRGTSEKLFF.

Many counts were recorded for this clonotype. The chain joins TRBV9 to TRBJ2-3; 7 bases match TRBD1. Germline lookup yields CDR1 SGDLS and CDR2 YYNGEE. J lost 4 bases, V lost 4 bases, and 6 bases had no gene match. The CDR3 has 14 amino acids. The CDR3 DNA is TGTGCCAGCAGCCCGACAGGGTGGCCAGATACGCAGTATTTT. Its translation is CASSPTGWPDTQYF.

This clonotype was observed at least ten times. The chain uses TRBV6-5 and TRBJ2-3; no definite D call. V was shortened by 7 bases and J by 9 bases, with 17 bases between the two germline ends. Germline V gene data show CDR1 as MNHEY and CDR2 as SVGAGI. The CDR3 has 13 amino acids. The CDR3 sequence: CASMAVGPETQYF. DNA of the CDR3: TGTGCCAGCATGGCGGTTGGACCCGAGACGCAGTATTTT.

This clonotype was found a few times. This may be a read error, as it is one base from a much larger clone. The V gene is TRBV28, the J gene TRBJ2-7; possibly TRBD2 for D (6 bases). The CDR3 has 12 amino acids. Trimming shortened V by 11 bases and J by 1 base, and 12 bases separated the two germline ends. Germline V CDR1 and CDR2: MDHEN, SYDVKM. The CDR3 protein is CAFSGSSYEQYF. CDR3 nucleotides: TGTGCCTTCTCCGGGAGTTCCTACGAGCAGTACTTC.

There are many counts of this clonotype. This chain uses TRBV11-2 with TRBJ1-6, with D perhaps matching TRBD1 (5 bases). The CDR3 is 17 amino acids. Germline V lookup: CDR1 SGHAT, CDR2 FQNNGV. V gave up 5 bases and J gave up 5 bases, with 19 bases separating them. The CDR3 region has the DNA TGTGCCAGCAGCCCCCAGGGTCAATCAAGCCATAATTCACCCCTCCACTTT. Protein product: CASSPQGQSSHNSPLHF.

In the case of this clonotype: A much bigger clone sits one base away, suggesting this may be a read error. The chain uses TRBV6-2 or TRBV6-3 and TRBJ2-1; 10 nucleotides align to TRBD2. CDR3 length: 16 amino acids. CDR1 and CDR2 from the germline V gene are MNHEY and SVGEGT. The chain's CDR3 is CACSLGLAVSYNEQFF. DNA of the CDR3: TGTGCCTGCAGTTTAGGACTAGCGGTGTCCTACAATGAGCAGTTCTTC.

This clonotype has at least ten counts. The junction and the germline gene differ at one end; a read error may be behind it. The J gene is TRBJ2-3, the V gene TRBV7-8; TRBD2 matches 8 bases. Germline V gene data show CDR1 as SGHVS and CDR2 as FQNEAQ. The CDR3 contains 18 residues. CDR3 sequence (DNA): TGTGCCAGCAGCTTATGGACGGGAGGGCCATCTAGCACAGATACGCAGTGTTTT. Residues: CASSLWTGGPSSTDTQCF.

For this clonotype: A much larger clone differs from this one at a single base, so this may be a read error. The chain joins TRBV4-2 to TRBJ2-7; D tentatively reads TRBD1 or TRBD2 (5 bases each). Trimming removed 0 bases at V and 4 bases at J, with 16 bases between. The CDR3 is made up of 16 amino acids. Germline V gene sequence: CDR1 LGHNA, CDR2 YNFKEQ. The DNA for the CDR3 is TGTGCCAGCAGCCAAGAAGAGGGGCCTCCCTTGTACGAGCAGTACTTC. The encoded protein is CASSQEEGPPLYEQYF.

This clonotype was recorded many times. The J gene is TRBJ1-1, the V gene TRBV6-5, with D possibly matching TRBD1 (5 bases). CDR1 is MNHEY and CDR2 is SVGAGI in the germline V gene. The CDR3 loop spans 17 amino acids. V was cut by 0 bases and J by 1 base, with 15 bases left in between. In DNA form, the CDR3 reads TGTGCCAGCAGTTACTCCGGGGCCGCGACATGGAACACTGAAGCTTTCTTT. Protein sequence: CASSYSGAATWNTEAFF.

This clonotype was picked up many times. The chain combines TRBV20-1 with TRBJ1-1; D may be TRBD1 (5 bases). Germline V gene lookup returns CDR1 DFQATT and CDR2 SNEGSKA (reference sequence). V was cut by 1 base and J by 7 bases, with 10 bases left in between. The CDR3 is 12 amino acids. The CDR3 loop is CSARVPGSEAFF. In nucleotides, the CDR3 is TGCAGTGCTAGAGTCCCAGGGAGTGAAGCTTTCTTT.